The TCR delta chain under discussion was sequenced for a study of gamma-delta chains in newborns, infants, children. In the study overall: Polyclonal expansion of innate γδ T cells after birth follows microbial exposure.

This clone has only a few counts. One base away lies a much larger clone, so this may be a sequencing read error. Distinct nucleotide sequences in the sample also encode this CDR3. TCRdb processed the reads again with the CATT caller. The sample consists of about 11,000 delta-chain clones, approximately 9.5% of them appearing once. Sequenced sample: blood. The clonotype comes from a child who was a newborn, infant or young child, either healthy, febrile or measles-vaccinated (not recorded which).

Here the CDR3 reads CAWDDLTGGYSDWDTRQMFF. The CDR3 bases are TGTGCCTGGGACGATCTTACTGGGGGATACTCCGACTGGGATACCCGACAGATGTTTTTC. J is TRDJ3 and V is TRDV2, with 12 bases matching TRDD3. CDR1 is GEAIGNYY and CDR2 is EKD in the germline V gene. The CDR3 extends over 20 amino acids.